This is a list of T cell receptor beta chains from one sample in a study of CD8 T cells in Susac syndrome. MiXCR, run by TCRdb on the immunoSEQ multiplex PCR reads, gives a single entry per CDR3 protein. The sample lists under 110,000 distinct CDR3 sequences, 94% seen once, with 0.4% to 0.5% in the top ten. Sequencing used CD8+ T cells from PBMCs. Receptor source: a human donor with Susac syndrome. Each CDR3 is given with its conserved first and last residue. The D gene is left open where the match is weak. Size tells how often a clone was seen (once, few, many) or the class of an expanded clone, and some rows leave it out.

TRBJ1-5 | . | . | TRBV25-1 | TGTGCCAGCAGTGAATATATGGGAAATCAGCCCCAGCATTTT | CASSEYMGNQPQHF
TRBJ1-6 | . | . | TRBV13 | TGTGCCAGCAGTGAGGGGGTACGTAGGTCACCCCTCCACTTT | CASSEGVRRSPLHF
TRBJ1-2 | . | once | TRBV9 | TGTGCCAGCAGCGTGGGGGACAAGTCGAGCTATGGCTACACCTTC | CASSVGDKSSYGYTF
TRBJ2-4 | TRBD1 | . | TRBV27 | TGTGCCAGCACCCCGCTGGGGTCGACAGGGGTAGCCAAAAACATTCAGTACTTC | CASTPLGSTGVAKNIQYF
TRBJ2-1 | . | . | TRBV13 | TGTGCCAGCAGCTCCATGGACGATGAGCAGTTCTTC | CASSSMDDEQFF
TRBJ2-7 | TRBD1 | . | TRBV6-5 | TGTGCCAGCAGTTTGACAGGGACCCACGAGCAGTACTTC | CASSLTGTHEQYF
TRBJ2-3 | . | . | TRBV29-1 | TGCAGCGTTGGGGATGGGGGCACAGATACGCAGTATTTT | CSVGDGGTDTQYF
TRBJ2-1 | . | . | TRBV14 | TGTGCCAGCAGCCAGTACCTGGGGGACGATGAGCAGTTCTTC | CASSQYLGDDEQFF
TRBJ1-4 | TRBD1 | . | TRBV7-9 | TGTGCCAGCAGCTTCACAGGGGCAACTAATGAAAAACTGTTTTTT | CASSFTGATNEKLFF
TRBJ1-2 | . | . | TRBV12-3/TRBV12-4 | TGTGCCAGCAGTACGTGGGTGGGTGGCTACACCTTC | CASSTWVGGYTF
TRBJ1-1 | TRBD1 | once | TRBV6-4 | TGTGCCAGCAGGGAAAGACAGGGGAACACTGAAGCTTTCTTT | CASRERQGNTEAFF
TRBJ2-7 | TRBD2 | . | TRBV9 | TGTGCCAGCAGCCTTAGCGGGGGACTGGACGAGCAGTACTTC | CASSLSGGLDEQYF
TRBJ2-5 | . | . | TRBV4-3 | TGCGCCAGCAGCCAAGATCTCGGCGGGCCCGGAGAGACCCAGTACTTC | CASSQDLGGPGETQYF
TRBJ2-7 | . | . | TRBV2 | TGTGCCAGCAGTGAAGCTGGCGGAACCCCATACGAGCAGTACTTC | CASSEAGGTPYEQYF
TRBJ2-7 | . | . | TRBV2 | TGTGCCAGCAGTGGGCGGACCTACGAGCAGTACTTC | CASSGRTYEQYF
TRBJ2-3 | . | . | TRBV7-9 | TGTGCCAGCAGCCAGATGGTAGATACGCAGTATTTT | CASSQMVDTQYF
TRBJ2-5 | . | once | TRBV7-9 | TGTGCCAGCAGCGCCGAGACAGCGCAAGAGACCCAGTACTTC | CASSAETAQETQYF
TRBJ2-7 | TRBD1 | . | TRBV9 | TGTGCCAGCAGCGTTGGAACAGGGGGCGAGCAGTACTTC | CASSVGTGGEQYF
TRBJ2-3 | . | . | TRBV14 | TGTGCCAGCAGCCTACAATTGTGGGGCACAGATACGCAGTATTTT | CASSLQLWGTDTQYF
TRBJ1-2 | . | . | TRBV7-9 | TGTGCCAGCAGCCCTCAGGGAAGGGCTAACTATGGCTACACCTTC | CASSPQGRANYGYTF
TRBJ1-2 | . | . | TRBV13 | TGTGCCAGCAGCTCCCCCGGGGGTGGCTACACCTTC | CASSSPGGGYTF
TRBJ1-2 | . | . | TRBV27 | TGTGCCAGCAGTCCGCTAGGTGATGGCTACACCTTC | CASSPLGDGYTF
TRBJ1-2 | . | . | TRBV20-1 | TGCAGTGCTAGAGTTGGGCAGGAGGGTGGCTACACCTTC | CSARVGQEGGYTF
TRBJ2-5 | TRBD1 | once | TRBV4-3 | TGCGCCAGCAGCCAGGACAGGTTTGGGGAGACCCAGTACTTC | CASSQDRFGETQYF
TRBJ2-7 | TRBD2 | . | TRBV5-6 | TGTGCCAGCAGCCCGCCTGGGGCGGGGGTTTTCTTCGAGCAGTACTTC | CASSPPGAGVFFEQYF
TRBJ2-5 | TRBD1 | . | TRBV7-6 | TGTGCCAGCAGCCGAACAGGGGAAGGAGAGACCCAGTACTTC | CASSRTGEGETQYF
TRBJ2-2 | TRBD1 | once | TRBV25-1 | TGTGCCAGCAGTGAATGGGACAGGTCGGCCGGGGAGCTGTTTTTT | CASSEWDRSAGELFF
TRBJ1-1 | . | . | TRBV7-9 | TGTGCCAGCAGCCTAGCGGGGATAGGAGAGAACACTGAAGCTTTCTTT | CASSLAGIGENTEAFF
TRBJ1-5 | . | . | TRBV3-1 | TGTGCCAGCAGCCCGTTCGCCGGGCCCCAGCATTTT | CASSPFAGPQHF
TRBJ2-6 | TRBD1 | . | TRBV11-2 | TGTGCCAGCAGACCTCAGGGGGCGGATGGGGCCAACGTCCTGACTTTC | CASRPQGADGANVLTF
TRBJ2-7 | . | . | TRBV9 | TGTGCCAGCAGCCCCGGGTGGGGGGCAACCTACGAGCAGTACTTC | CASSPGWGATYEQYF
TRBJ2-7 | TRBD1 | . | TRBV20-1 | TGCAGTGCCCCGGGACAGGGGAACCGTTACGAGCAGTACTTC | CSAPGQGNRYEQYF
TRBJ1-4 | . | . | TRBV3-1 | TGTGCCAGCAGCCAAGATTTGGGTCAGAGCAATGAAAAACTGTTTTTT | CASSQDLGQSNEKLFF
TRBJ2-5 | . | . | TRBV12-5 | TGTGCTAGTGGTTTGGGACGCACCCAAGGGCAAGAGACCCAGTACTTC | CASGLGRTQGQETQYF